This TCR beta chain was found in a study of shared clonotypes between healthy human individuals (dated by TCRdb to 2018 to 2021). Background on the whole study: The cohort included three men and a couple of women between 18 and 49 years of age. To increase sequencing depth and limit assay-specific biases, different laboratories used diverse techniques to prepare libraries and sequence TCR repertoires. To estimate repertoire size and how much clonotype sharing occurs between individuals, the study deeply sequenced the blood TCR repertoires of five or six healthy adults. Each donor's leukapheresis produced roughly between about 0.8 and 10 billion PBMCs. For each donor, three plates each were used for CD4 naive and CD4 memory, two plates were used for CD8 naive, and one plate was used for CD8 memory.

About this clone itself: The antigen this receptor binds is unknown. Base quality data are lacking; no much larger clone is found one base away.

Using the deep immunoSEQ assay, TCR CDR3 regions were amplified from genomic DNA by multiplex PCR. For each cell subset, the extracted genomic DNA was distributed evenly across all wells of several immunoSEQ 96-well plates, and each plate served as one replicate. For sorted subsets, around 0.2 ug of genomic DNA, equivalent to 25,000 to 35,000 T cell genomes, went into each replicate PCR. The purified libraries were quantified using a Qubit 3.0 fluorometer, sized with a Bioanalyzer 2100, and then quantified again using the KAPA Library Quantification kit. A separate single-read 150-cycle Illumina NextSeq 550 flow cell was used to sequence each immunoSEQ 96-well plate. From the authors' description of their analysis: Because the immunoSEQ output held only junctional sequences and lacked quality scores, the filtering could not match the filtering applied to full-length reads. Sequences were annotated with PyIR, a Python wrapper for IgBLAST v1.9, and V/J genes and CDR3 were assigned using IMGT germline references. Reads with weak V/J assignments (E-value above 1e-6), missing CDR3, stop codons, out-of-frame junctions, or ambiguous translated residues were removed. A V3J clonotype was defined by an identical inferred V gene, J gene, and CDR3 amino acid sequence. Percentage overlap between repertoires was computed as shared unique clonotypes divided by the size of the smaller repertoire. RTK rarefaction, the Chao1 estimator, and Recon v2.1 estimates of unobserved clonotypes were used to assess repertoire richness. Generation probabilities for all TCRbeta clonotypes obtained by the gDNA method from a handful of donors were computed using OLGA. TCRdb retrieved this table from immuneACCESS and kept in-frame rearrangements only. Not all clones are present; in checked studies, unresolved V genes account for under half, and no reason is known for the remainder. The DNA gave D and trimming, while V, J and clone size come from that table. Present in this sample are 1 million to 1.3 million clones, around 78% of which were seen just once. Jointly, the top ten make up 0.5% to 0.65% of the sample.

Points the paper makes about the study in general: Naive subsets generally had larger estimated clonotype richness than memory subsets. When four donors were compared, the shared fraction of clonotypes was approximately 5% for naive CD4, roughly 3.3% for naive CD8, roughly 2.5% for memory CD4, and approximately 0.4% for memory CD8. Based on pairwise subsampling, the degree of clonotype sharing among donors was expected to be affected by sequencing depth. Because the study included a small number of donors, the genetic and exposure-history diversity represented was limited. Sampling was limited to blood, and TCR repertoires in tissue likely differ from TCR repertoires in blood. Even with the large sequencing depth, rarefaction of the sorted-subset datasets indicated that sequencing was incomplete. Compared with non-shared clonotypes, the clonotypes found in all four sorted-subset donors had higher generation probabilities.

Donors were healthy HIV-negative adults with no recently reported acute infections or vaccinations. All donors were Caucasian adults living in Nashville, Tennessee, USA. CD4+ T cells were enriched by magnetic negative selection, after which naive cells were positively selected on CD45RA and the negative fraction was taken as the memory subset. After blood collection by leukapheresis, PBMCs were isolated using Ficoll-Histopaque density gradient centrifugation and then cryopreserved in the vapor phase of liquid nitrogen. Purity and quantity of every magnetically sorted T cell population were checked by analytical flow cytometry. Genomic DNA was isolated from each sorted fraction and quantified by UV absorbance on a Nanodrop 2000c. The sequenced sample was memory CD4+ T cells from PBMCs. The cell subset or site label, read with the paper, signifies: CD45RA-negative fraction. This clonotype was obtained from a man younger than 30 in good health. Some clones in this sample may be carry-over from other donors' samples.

The DNA sequence is as follows: TGCGCCAGCAGCCCTCGACCATCAAAGGACACCGGGGAGCTGTTTTTT. Translated, this is CASSPRPSKDTGELFF. In this chain, TRBV5-1 is recombined with TRBJ2-2, with an unclear D gene assignment. Trimming at the junction amounts to 4 bases on V and 3 bases on J, and the germline ends lie 16 bases apart. Per the germline V gene, SGHRS is the CDR1 and YFSETQ is the CDR2. The CDR3, cysteine through phenylalanine, is 16 amino acids long. CDR3 DNA only is kept here, 48 bases in frame from base 1. Reference TRBV5-1 and TRBJ2-2 proteins supply the regions before and after the CDR3; the full variable domain is: KAGVTQTPRYLIKTRGQQVTLSCSPISGHRSVSWYQQTPGQGLQFLFEYFSETQRNKGNFPGRFSGRQFSNSRSEMNVSTLELGDSALYLCASSPRPSKDTGELFFGEGSRLTVL.